Following are 29 T cell receptor beta chains from one sample sequenced in a study of cytomegalovirus exposure and HLA in healthy donors. Amplification used 60 Vbeta primers and 13 Jbeta primers. TCRdb's table, derived via immunoSEQ multiplex PCR, lists solely in-frame clones and lacks some. The table has more than 150,000 clones, around 75% seen once. Sequenced: PBMCs. Receptors were obtained from a woman in her forties in good health and CMV-seropositive.

The V and J genes are TRBV5-1 and TRBJ1-4, with a possible D match to TRBD1 (5 bases). CDR1 is SGHRS, CDR2 YFSETQ, per germline. V was shortened by 6 bases and J by 7 bases, with 16 bases between the two germline ends. This CDR3 region has 14 residues. CDR3 nucleotides: TGCGCCAGCACCTGGTCGGGGACTGGTGAAAAACTGTTTTTT. Its protein is CASTWSGTGEKLFF. The variable domain in full, with the rest retrieved from reference TRBV5-1 and TRBJ1-4, is KAGVTQTPRYLIKTRGQQVTLSCSPISGHRSVSWYQQTPGQGLQFLFEYFSETQRNKGNFPGRFSGRQFSNSRSEMNVSTLELGDSALYLCASTWSGTGEKLFFGSGTQLSVL.

There are a few counts of this clone. V is TRBV6-5 and J is TRBJ1-1, with 9 positions matching TRBD1. CDR3 length: 14 amino acids. The germline gives CDR1 MNHEY, CDR2 SVGAGI. J lost 2 bases, V lost 5 bases, and 3 bases had no gene match. The CDR3 here is CASSTGQGNTEAFF. The CDR3 DNA reads as TGTGCCAGCAGTACGGGACAGGGAAACACTGAAGCTTTCTTT.

The rearrangement joins TRBV18 to TRBJ2-3; 8 bases map to TRBD1. Per germline, CDR1 KGHSH and CDR2 LQKENI. The CDR3 loop spans 16 amino acids. Germline trimming cut 3 bases from V and 3 bases from J; bases unmatched to any gene: 8. The CDR3 reads CASSPSVDRGTDTQYF. CDR3 bases: TGTGCCAGCTCACCCTCGGTAGACAGGGGTACAGATACGCAGTATTTT.

The chain couples TRBV7-2 to TRBJ2-7; 9 bases agree with TRBD1. Germline V gene lookup returns CDR1 SGHTA and CDR2 FQGNSA. V was clipped by 5 bases and J by 2 bases; unmatched bases: 7. This CDR3 is built from 15 residues. CDR3 sequence reads: CASSQYRGLPYEQYF. CDR3 nucleotide sequence: TGTGCCAGCAGCCAGTACAGGGGGCTCCCCTACGAGCAGTACTTC.

The rearrangement joins TRBV2 to TRBJ2-7, with 7 bases matching TRBD2. With V trimmed by 7 bases and J by 3 bases, 12 bases remained unmatched. The CDR3 contains 15 residues. Germline CDR1 SNHLY, CDR2 FYNNEI. The DNA of the CDR3 is TGTGCCAGCAAGGTCCTAGCGGAAACTATCTACGAGCAGTACTTC. Translation gives CASKVLAETIYEQYF.

This rearrangement joins TRBV1 to TRBJ2-1; the table gives TRBD2 as D, unverified against the DNA. TRBV1 is assigned pseudogene status. This CDR3 is 17 amino acids long. CDR3 sequence reads: CTSSQDRCGSTYNEQFF. CDR3 coding DNA: TGCACCAGCAGCCAAGATCGGTGCGGGAGCACATACAATGAGCAGTTCTTC.

There are a few counts of this clone. DNA for the CDR3: TGCGCCAGCAGCCAAGACAGACTAGCGGGAGGAAGAGGGAATGAGCAGTTCTTC. This encodes CASSQDRLAGGRGNEQFF. V usage is TRBV4-3 and J usage is TRBJ2-1; 13 bases are shared with TRBD2. Germline V CDR1 and CDR2: LGHNA, YSLEER. CDR3 length: 18 amino acids. V lost 0 bases, J lost 7 bases, and 9 bases stayed unmatched.

The chain couples TRBV28 to TRBJ1-5; D gene unclear. Germline V gene lookup returns CDR1 MDHEN and CDR2 SYDVKM. This CDR3 contains 12 residues. Deletions cut 6 bases from V and 3 bases from J, with 6 bases between. The CDR3 protein is CASSYFNQPQHF. The CDR3 DNA reads TGTGCCAGCAGCTACTTCAATCAGCCCCAGCATTTT.

The V and J genes are TRBV6-1 and TRBJ1-1, with D maybe TRBD1 (6 bases). This CDR3 contains 15 residues. The V end lost 5 bases, the J end lost 0 bases, and 13 bases lay between the germline ends. CDR1 is MNHNS, CDR2 SASEGT, per germline. The CDR3 DNA reads as TGTGCCAGCAGTTCAACCGACAGGATGAACACTGAAGCTTTCTTT. Amino acid sequence: CASSSTDRMNTEAFF.

The V and J genes are TRBV9 and TRBJ1-1, with a weak D call TRBD1 (5 bases). Looked up from germline, CDR1 is SGDLS and CDR2 is YYNGEE. The CDR3 has 13 amino acids. V was shortened by 3 bases and J by 5 bases, with 11 bases between the two germline ends. CDR3 protein: CASSAVGGTEAFF. CDR3 bases: TGTGCCAGCAGCGCGGTTGGGGGGACTGAAGCTTTCTTT.

This clone has a single count. The rearrangement joins TRBV30 to TRBJ2-1; D ambiguous. From germline, CDR1 is GTSNPN and CDR2 SVGIG (reference sequence). This CDR3 contains 16 residues. Trimming pared 4 bases from V and 9 bases from J, leaving 25 bases between. The CDR3 bases are TGTGCCTGGAATACGCTGGCCCTTTCGGGTCGGAGTGAGCAGTTCTTC. This gives the protein CAWNTLALSGRSEQFF.

This rearrangement joins TRBV29-1 to TRBJ2-3; TRBD2 matches 9 bases. CDR1 is SQVTM, CDR2 ANQGSEA, per germline. J was trimmed by 6 bases and V by 7 bases; bases with no gene match: 11. There are 14 residues in the CDR3. CDR3 bases: TGCAGCGCAGATATAGCGGGAGAGAGGGATACGCAGTATTTT. This translates into CSADIAGERDTQYF.

The chain recombines TRBV18 with TRBJ2-3, with D maybe TRBD2 (5 bases). Trimming shortened V by 2 bases and J by 0 bases, and 9 bases separated the two germline ends. This CDR3 has 15 amino acids. From germline, CDR1 is KGHSH and CDR2 LQKENI. Here the CDR3 DNA reads TGTGCCAGCTCACCATTGAGCGGAAGCACAGATACGCAGTATTTT. This translates into CASSPLSGSTDTQYF.

V and J are TRBV5-4 and TRBJ2-6; 7 bases line up with TRBD1. V was pared by 3 bases and J by 1 base, with 7 bases of the junction left unmatched. Germline CDR1 SGHNT, CDR2 YYREEE (reference sequence). CDR3 length: 17 residues. CDR3 in amino acids: CASSSGQVFSGANVLTF. DNA of the CDR3: TGTGCCAGCAGCTCTGGACAGGTATTTTCTGGGGCCAACGTCCTGACTTTC. Looking up the rest from reference TRBV5-4 and TRBJ2-6 gives the full variable domain: ETGVTQSPTHLIKTRGQQVTLRCSSQSGHNTVSWYQQALGQGPQFIFQYYREEENGRGNFPPRFSGLQFPNYSSELNVNALELDDSALYLCASSSGQVFSGANVLTFGAGSRLTVL.

This chain connects TRBV2 to TRBJ2-5, with D hard to call. This CDR3 has 15 amino acids. From germline, CDR1 is SNHLY and CDR2 FYNNEI. V shed 3 bases and J shed 1 base, with 12 bases lying between them. The CDR3 nucleotides are TGTGCCAGCAGTGAGGTTAGTGGAGCCCAAGAGACCCAGTACTTC. It yields the protein CASSEVSGAQETQYF.

The J gene is TRBJ2-3, the V gene TRBV15, with a possible D match to TRBD1 (5 bases). Germline V gene data show CDR1 as LNHNV and CDR2 as YYDKDF (reference sequence). The CDR3 length is 15 residues. Trimming removed 1 base from V and 0 bases from J, with 8 bases in between. DNA of the CDR3: TGTGCCACCAGCAGAGCGGCAGGGAGCACAGATACGCAGTATTTT. Protein product: CATSRAAGSTDTQYF.

The chain recombines TRBV29-1 with TRBJ2-2; D is unclear. There are 13 residues in the CDR3. In germline, CDR1 is SQVTM, CDR2 ANQGSEA. Trimming pared 5 bases from V and 3 bases from J, leaving 10 bases between. Here the CDR3 DNA reads TGCAGCGTTCACATTTTATACACCGGGGAGCTGTTTTTT. It specifies CSVHILYTGELFF.

CDR3 residues: CASSIDGLSDTQYF. In DNA, the CDR3 is TGTGCCAGTAGTATAGATGGCTTGTCTGATACGCAGTATTTT. The chain combines TRBV19 with TRBJ2-3; D unresolved. Trimming removed 0 bases from V and 6 bases from J, with 10 bases in between. The CDR3 has 14 residues. From germline, CDR1 is LNHDA and CDR2 SQIVND (reference sequence).

The V gene is TRBV5-1, the J gene TRBJ1-1, with TRBD1 matching over 7 bases. Germline-derived CDR1 and CDR2 are SGHRS and YFSETQ. Trimming removed 1 base from V and 0 bases from J; junction bases left unmatched: 3. The CDR3 covers 15 residues. The CDR3 loop reads CASSLQGTVNTEAFF. The DNA for the CDR3 is TGCGCCAGCAGCTTGCAAGGGACAGTGAACACTGAAGCTTTCTTT. The full variable domain, its missing parts supplied by reference TRBV5-1 and TRBJ1-1, is KAGVTQTPRYLIKTRGQQVTLSCSPISGHRSVSWYQQTPGQGLQFLFEYFSETQRNKGNFPGRFSGRQFSNSRSEMNVSTLELGDSALYLCASSLQGTVNTEAFFGQGTRLTVV.

The rearrangement joins TRBV19 to TRBJ2-7, with D perhaps matching TRBD1 (8 bases). The length of the CDR3 is 15 residues. Trimming removed 3 bases at V and 2 bases at J, with 14 bases between. Germline CDR1 is LNHDA and CDR2 is SQIVND (reference sequence). In DNA, the CDR3 is TGTGCCAGTAGTATCGCGGGGGACAGGACCTACGAGCAGTACTTC. Protein product: CASSIAGDRTYEQYF.

J is TRBJ2-3 and V is TRBV5-4; D gene unclear. This CDR3 has 13 amino acids. Deletions cut 4 bases from V and 4 bases from J, with 10 bases between. In germline, CDR1 is SGHNT, CDR2 YYREEE (reference sequence). The DNA for the CDR3 is TGTGCCAGCAGCCATAGGAGCGCAGATACGCAGTATTTT. Its protein is CASSHRSADTQYF.

The rearrangement joins TRBV7-9 to TRBJ2-3; TRBD2 matches 7 bases. The CDR3 is 15 amino acids. The V gene end was trimmed by 4 bases and the J gene end by 6 bases; junction bases not matched to a gene: 10. Germline CDR1 is SEHNR and CDR2 is FQNEAQ (reference sequence). The CDR3 DNA reads as TGTGCCAGCAGCTCTCTAGCGGCCGGGGGGGATACGCAGTATTTT. Protein: CASSSLAAGGDTQYF.

The chain recombines TRBV6-5 with TRBJ1-5; 7 bases are shared with TRBD1. Unmatched junction bases numbered 5, after V lost 4 bases and J lost 5 bases. This CDR3 region has 14 residues. Germline CDR1 and CDR2: MNHEY and SVGAGI. In DNA, the CDR3 is TGTGCCAGCAGTTTTACCACAGGGGATCAGCCCCAGCATTTT. Translation gives CASSFTTGDQPQHF.

This chain links TRBV7-9 with TRBJ2-6, with a possible D match to TRBD1 (5 bases). This CDR3 contains 16 residues. Trimming stripped 2 bases from V and 1 base from J, with 9 bases between. Germline V CDR1 and CDR2: SEHNR, FQNEAQ (reference sequence). CDR3 protein: CASSLSPGSGANVLTF. The CDR3 DNA sequence: TGTGCCAGCAGCTTATCCCCAGGGTCTGGGGCCAACGTCCTGACTTTC.

This clone was seen a few times. The chain links TRBV4-3 to TRBJ2-1; 7 bases fit TRBD2. Germline trimming cut 2 bases from V and 6 bases from J; bases unmatched to any gene: 4. Germline lookup yields CDR1 LGHNA and CDR2 YSLEER. This CDR3 is 14 amino acids long. The CDR3 loop is CASSQQLASNEQFF. CDR3 nucleotides: TGCGCCAGCAGCCAACAACTAGCGTCCAATGAGCAGTTCTTC.

In the case of this clone: This sample includes further DNA sequences coding for the same CDR3. J is TRBJ1-5 and V is TRBV11-2; D ambiguous. V dropped 0 bases and J dropped 5 bases, with 5 bases sitting between them. CDR1 and CDR2 from the germline V gene are SGHAT and FQNNGV. The CDR3 is made up of 13 amino acids. The CDR3 reads CASSLERDQPQHF. Written as DNA, the CDR3 is TGTGCCAGCAGCTTAGAGAGGGATCAGCCCCAGCATTTT.

The gene calls are TRBV30 and TRBJ1-1, with 7 bases that match TRBD1. The CDR3 is made up of 16 amino acids. V dropped 4 bases and J dropped 1; count of bases not matched to a gene: 12. Germline lookup yields CDR1 GTSNPN and CDR2 SVGIG (reference sequence). CDR3 loop: CAWNSGQLIPNTEAFF. DNA of the CDR3: TGTGCCTGGAACTCGGGACAGCTTATCCCGAACACTGAAGCTTTCTTT.

This clone occurred once. The CDR3 here is CASSPLRNNGDEQFF. DNA for the CDR3: TGTGCCAGCAGCCCCCTGAGGAATAACGGGGATGAGCAGTTCTTC. The gene calls are TRBV28 and TRBJ2-1, with D perhaps TRBD2 (5 bases). This CDR3 is built from 15 residues. From germline, CDR1 is MDHEN and CDR2 SYDVKM. V dropped 6 bases and J dropped 8 bases, with 20 bases sitting between them.

This clone was counted once. The V and J genes are TRBV11-2 and TRBJ2-5, with TRBD2 matching 8 bases. With V trimmed by 1 base and J by 2 bases, 12 bases remained unmatched. Germline CDR1 reads SGHAT; CDR2 reads FQNNGV. The CDR3 spans 18 residues. This chain's CDR3 is CASSLGRVAGRGQETQYF. In DNA form, the CDR3 reads TGTGCCAGCAGCTTAGGGCGGGTAGCGGGACGTGGTCAAGAGACCCAGTACTTC.